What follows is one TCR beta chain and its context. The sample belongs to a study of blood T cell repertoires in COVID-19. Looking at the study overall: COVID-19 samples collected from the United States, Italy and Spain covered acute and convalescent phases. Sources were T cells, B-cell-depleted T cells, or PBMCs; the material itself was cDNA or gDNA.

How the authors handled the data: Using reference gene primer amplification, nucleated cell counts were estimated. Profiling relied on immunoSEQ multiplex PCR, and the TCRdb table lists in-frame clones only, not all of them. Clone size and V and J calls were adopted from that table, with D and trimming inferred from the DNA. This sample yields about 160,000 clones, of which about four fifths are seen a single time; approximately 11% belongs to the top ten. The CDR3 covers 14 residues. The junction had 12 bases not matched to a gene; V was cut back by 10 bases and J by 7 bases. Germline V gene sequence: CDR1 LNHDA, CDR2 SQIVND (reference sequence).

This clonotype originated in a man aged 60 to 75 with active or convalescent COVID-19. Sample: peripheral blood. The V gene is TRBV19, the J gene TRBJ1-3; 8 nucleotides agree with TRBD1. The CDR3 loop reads CATTGQGRRNTIYF. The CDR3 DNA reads TGTGCCACCACCGGACAGGGAAGACGCAACACCATATATTTT.